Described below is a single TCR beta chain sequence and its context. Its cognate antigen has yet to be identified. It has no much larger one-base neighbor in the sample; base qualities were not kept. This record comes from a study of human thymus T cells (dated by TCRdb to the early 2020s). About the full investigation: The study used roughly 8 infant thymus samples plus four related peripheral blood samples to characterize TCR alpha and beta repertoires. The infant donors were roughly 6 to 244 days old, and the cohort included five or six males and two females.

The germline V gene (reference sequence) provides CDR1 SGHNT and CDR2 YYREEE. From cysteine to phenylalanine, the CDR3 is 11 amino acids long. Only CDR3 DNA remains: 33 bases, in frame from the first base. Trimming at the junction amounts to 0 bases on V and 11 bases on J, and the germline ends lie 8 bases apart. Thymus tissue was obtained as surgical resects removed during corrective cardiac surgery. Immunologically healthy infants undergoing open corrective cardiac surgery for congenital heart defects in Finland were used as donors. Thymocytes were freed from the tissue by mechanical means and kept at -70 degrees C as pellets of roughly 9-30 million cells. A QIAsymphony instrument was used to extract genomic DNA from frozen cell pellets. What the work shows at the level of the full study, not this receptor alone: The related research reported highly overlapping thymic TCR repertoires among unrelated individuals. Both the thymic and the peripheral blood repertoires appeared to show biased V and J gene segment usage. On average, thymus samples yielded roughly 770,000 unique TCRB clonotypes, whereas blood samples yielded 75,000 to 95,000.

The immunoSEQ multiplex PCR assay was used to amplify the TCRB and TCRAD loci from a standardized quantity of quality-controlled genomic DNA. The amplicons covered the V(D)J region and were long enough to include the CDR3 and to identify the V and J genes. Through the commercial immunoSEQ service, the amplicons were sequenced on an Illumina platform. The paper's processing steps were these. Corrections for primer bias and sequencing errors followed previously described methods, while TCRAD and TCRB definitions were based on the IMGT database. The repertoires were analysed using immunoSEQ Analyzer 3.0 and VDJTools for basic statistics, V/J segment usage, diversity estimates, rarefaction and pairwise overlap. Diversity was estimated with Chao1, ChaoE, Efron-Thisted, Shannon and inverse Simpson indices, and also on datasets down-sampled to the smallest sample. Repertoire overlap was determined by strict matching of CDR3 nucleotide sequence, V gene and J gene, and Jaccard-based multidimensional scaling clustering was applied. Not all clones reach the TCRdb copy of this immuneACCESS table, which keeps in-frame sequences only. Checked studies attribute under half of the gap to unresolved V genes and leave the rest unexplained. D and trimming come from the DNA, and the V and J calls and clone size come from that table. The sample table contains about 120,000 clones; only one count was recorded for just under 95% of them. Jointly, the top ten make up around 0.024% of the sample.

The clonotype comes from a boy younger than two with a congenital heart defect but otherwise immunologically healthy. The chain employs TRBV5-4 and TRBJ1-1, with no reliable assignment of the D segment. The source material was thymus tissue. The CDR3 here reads CASSLGENAFF. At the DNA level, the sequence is TGTGCCAGCAGCTTGGGGGAAAATGCTTTCTTT.